The clone carrying this T cell receptor (beta chain) was detected only once. These data belong to a study of blood T cell repertoires in COVID-19. The overall study: Both acute and convalescent COVID-19 samples were obtained from the United States, Italy and Spain. In each case, the material was cDNA or gDNA derived from T cells, B-cell-depleted T cells, or PBMCs.

In the original analysis: By means of reference gene primer amplification, nucleated cell counts were estimated. Sequenced by immunoSEQ multiplex PCR; TCRdb stores in-frame clones only, minus some. Clone size and V and J calls were adopted from that table, with D and trimming inferred from the DNA. The sample consists of 150,000 or so clones, around 84% of them appearing once. The CDR3 runs to 16 residues. The V segment lost 1 base and the J segment 8 bases; nucleotides outside the gene matches: 14. Germline V gene data show CDR1 as MDHEN and CDR2 as SYDVKM. V gene TRBV28 combines with J gene TRBJ2-7, with 7 positions matching TRBD1. The sequenced material came from peripheral blood. The clonotype originates from a human donor in a cohort sampled during active COVID-19. The CDR3 coding sequence is TGTGCCAGCAGTTTATCGTCCTCGGGACAAGGGGGCAAGCAGTACTTC. Translation gives CASSLSSSGQGGKQYF.